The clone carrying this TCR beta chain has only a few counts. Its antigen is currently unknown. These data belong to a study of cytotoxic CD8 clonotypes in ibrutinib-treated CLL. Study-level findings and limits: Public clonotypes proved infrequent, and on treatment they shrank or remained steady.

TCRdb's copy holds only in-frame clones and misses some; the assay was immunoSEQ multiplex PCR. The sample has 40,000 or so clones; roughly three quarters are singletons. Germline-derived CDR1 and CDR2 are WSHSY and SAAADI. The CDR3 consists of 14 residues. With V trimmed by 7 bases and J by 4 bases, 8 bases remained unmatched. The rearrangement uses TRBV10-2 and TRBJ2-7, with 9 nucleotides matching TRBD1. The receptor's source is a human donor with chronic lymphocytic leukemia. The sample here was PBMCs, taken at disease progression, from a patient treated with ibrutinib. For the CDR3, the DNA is TGCGCCAGCACACGCCGGGACAGGGAATACGAGCAGTACTTC. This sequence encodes CASTRRDREYEQYF.